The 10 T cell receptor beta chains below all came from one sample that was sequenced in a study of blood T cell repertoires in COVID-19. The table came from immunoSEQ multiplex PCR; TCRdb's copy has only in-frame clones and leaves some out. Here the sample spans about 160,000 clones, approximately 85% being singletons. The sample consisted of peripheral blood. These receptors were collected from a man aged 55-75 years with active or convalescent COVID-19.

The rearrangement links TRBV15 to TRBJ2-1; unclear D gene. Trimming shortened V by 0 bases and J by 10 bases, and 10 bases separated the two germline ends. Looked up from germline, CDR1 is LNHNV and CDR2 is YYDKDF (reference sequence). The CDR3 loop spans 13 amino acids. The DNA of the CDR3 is TGTGCCACCAGCAGAGAGAGGCAGATGGAGCAGTTCTTC. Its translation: CATSRERQMEQFF.

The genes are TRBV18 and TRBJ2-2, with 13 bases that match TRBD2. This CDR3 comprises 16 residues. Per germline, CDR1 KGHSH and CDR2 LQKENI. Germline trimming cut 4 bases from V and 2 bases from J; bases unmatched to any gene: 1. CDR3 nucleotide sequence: TGTGCCAGCTCACAGGGACTAGCGGGAAACACCGGGGAGCTGTTTTTT. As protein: CASSQGLAGNTGELFF.

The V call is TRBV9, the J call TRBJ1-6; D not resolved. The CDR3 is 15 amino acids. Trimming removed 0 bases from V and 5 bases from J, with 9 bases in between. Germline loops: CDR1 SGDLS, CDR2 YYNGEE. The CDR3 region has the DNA TGTGCCAGCAGCGTAGATGGCAGTAATAATTCACCCCTCCACTTT. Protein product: CASSVDGSNNSPLHF.

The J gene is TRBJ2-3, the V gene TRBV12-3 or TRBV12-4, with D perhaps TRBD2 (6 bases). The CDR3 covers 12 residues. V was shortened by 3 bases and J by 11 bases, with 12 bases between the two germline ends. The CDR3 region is CASSLVRGGQYF. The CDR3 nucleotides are TGTGCCAGCAGTTTGGTGCGGGGAGGGCAGTATTTT.

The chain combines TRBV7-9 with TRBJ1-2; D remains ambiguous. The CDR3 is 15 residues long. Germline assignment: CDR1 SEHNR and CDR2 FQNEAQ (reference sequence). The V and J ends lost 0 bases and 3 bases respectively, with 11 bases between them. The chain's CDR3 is CASSLAGGGDYGYTF. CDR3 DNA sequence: TGTGCCAGCAGCTTAGCCGGCGGCGGGGACTATGGCTACACCTTC.

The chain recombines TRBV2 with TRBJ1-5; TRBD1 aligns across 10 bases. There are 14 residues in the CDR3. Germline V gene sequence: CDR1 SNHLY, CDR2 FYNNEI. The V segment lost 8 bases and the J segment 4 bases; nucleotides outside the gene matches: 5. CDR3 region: CASATGQGNQPQHF. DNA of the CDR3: TGTGCCAGCGCGACGGGACAGGGGAATCAGCCCCAGCATTTT.

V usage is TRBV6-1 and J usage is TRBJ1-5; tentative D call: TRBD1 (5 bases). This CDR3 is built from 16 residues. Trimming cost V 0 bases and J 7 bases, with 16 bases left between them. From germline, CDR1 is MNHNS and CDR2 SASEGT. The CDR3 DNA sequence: TGTGCCAGCAGTGAAGCGAGACGGGACTGGACACAGCCCCAGCATTTT. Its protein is CASSEARRDWTQPQHF.

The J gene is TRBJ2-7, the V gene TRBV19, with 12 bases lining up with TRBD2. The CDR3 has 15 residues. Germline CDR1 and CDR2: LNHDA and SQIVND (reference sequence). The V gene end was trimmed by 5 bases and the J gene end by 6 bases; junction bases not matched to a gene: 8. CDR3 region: CASSLGLAGPPEQYF. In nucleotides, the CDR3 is TGTGCCAGTAGTCTTGGACTAGCGGGACCGCCCGAGCAGTACTTC.

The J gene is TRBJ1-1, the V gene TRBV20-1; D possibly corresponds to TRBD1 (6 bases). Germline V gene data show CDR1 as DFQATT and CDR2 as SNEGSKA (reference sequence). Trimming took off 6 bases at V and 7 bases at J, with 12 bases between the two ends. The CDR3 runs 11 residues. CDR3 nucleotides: TGCAGTGCGACTGGACAGTATGAAGCTTTCTTT. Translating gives CSATGQYEAFF.

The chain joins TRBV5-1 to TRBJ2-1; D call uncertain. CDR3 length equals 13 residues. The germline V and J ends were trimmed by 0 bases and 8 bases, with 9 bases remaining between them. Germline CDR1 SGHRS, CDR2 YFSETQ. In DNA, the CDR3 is TGCGCCAGCAGCTTGGCGCAAAGCGATGAGCAGTTCTTC. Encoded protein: CASSLAQSDEQFF.